A single sample is the source of the 17 T cell receptor beta chains below, sequenced in a study of blood T cell repertoires in COVID-19. Sequencing used immunoSEQ multiplex PCR; TCRdb keeps in-frame clones, though not all of them. The table includes under 300,000 clones, approximately 90% detected once. The sample was peripheral blood. These receptor sequences come from a woman aged 25-40 years with active or convalescent COVID-19.

This chain joins TRBV7-9 and TRBJ1-3; 9 bases match TRBD1. Germline assignment: CDR1 SEHNR and CDR2 FQNEAQ (reference sequence). CDR3 length equals 17 residues. After removal of 1 base from V and 4 bases from J, the junction contained 8 bases not matched to a gene. The CDR3 reads CASSLVVGQGSGNTIYF. The CDR3 DNA is TGTGCCAGCAGCTTAGTAGTGGGACAGGGTTCAGGAAACACCATATATTTT.

This clone was seen a handful of times. The V and J genes are TRBV30 and TRBJ1-1; D is undetermined. V dropped 5 bases and J dropped 7 bases, with 20 bases sitting between them. CDR1 and CDR2 from the germline V gene are GTSNPN and SVGIG (reference sequence). The CDR3 extends over 14 amino acids. In nucleotides, the CDR3 is TGTGCCTGGGGCTCGAACCCTCGTACCGGTGAAGCTTTCTTT. It specifies CAWGSNPRTGEAFF.

The genes are TRBV5-6 and TRBJ2-7; D remains unclear. The CDR3 runs to 11 residues. The V gene lost 4 bases and the J gene lost 5 bases, with 7 bases spanning the gap. Germline V CDR1 and CDR2: SGHDT, YYEEEE. In DNA form, the CDR3 reads TGTGCCAGCAGCCTCCGTGACGAGCAGTACTTC. It codes for CASSLRDEQYF.

The chain uses TRBV15 and TRBJ1-2, with 7 bases aligning to TRBD1. CDR1 and CDR2 (germline): LNHNV, YYDKDF (reference sequence). J was trimmed by 4 bases and V by 3 bases; bases with no gene match: 8. The CDR3 is 15 amino acids. The CDR3 sequence: CATSRGSTGVYGYTF. CDR3 nucleotides: TGTGCCACCAGCAGGGGTTCAACAGGGGTCTATGGCTACACCTTC.

The CDR3 DNA follows: TGTGCCAGCAGTCTCATAAGGGGCCCACACCGCACAGATACGCAGTATTTT. It codes for CASSLIRGPHRTDTQYF. V is TRBV6-6 and J is TRBJ2-3; a weak D match, TRBD1 (5 bases). The germline CDR1 and CDR2 sequences are MNHNY and SVGAGI (reference sequence). The V gene lost 5 bases and the J gene lost 1 base, with 19 bases spanning the gap. The CDR3 runs 17 residues.

The chain employs TRBV5-1 and TRBJ1-5, with 7 nucleotides matching TRBD1. The CDR3 consists of 13 residues. Germline assignment: CDR1 SGHRS and CDR2 YFSETQ. Trimming removed 4 bases from V and 5 bases from J; junction bases left unmatched: 3. CDR3 nucleotide sequence: TGCGCCAGCAGCCGGGACAGTTATCAGCCCCAGCATTTT. This sequence encodes CASSRDSYQPQHF.

The V and J genes are TRBV3-1 (or the pseudogene TRBV3-2) and TRBJ1-3; D gene unclear. The CDR3 has 14 amino acids. Germline CDR1 is LGHDT and CDR2 is YNNKEL (reference sequence). V was pared by 4 bases and J by 0 bases, with 7 bases between. This CDR3 is CASSPSNSGNTIYF. DNA for the CDR3: TGTGCCAGCAGCCCCTCTAACTCTGGAAACACCATATATTTT.

The rearrangement uses TRBV27 and TRBJ1-2, with D tentatively TRBD1 (6 bases). CDR1 and CDR2 from the germline V gene are MNHEY and SMNVEV (reference sequence). The CDR3 length is 13 residues. The V and J ends lost 3 bases and 4 bases respectively, with 9 bases between them. The CDR3, as DNA: TGTGCCAGCAGTTTTGGACAGTCCTATGGCTACACCTTC. Its protein is CASSFGQSYGYTF.

The J gene is TRBJ1-1, the V gene TRBV5-1, with unresolved D. Trimming pared 5 bases from V and 4 bases from J, leaving 18 bases between. Germline V gene sequence: CDR1 SGHRS, CDR2 YFSETQ. This CDR3 is 15 amino acids long. The CDR3 spells CASRALGPPGTEAFF. DNA for the CDR3: TGCGCCAGCAGGGCCCTGGGCCCCCCAGGCACTGAAGCTTTCTTT. The whole variable domain, filled in from reference TRBV5-1 and TRBJ1-1, reads KAGVTQTPRYLIKTRGQQVTLSCSPISGHRSVSWYQQTPGQGLQFLFEYFSETQRNKGNFPGRFSGRQFSNSRSEMNVSTLELGDSALYLCASRALGPPGTEAFFGQGTRLTVV.

The gene calls are TRBV5-5 and TRBJ1-1; no firm D call. The CDR3 totals 16 residues. Germline V gene sequence: CDR1 SGHKS, CDR2 YYEKEE (reference sequence). Trimming cost V 0 bases and J 1 base, with 13 bases left between them. CDR3 residues: CASSLGRPGWNTEAFF. As DNA, the CDR3 is TGTGCCAGCAGCTTGGGAAGGCCGGGGTGGAACACTGAAGCTTTCTTT.

The chain has TRBV4-3 and TRBJ2-2; TRBD2 agrees at 8 bases. CDR1 is LGHNA and CDR2 is YSLEER in the germline V gene. V lost 0 bases and J lost 13; bases outside the gene matches: 16. This CDR3 region has 17 residues. The DNA for the CDR3 is TGCGCCAGCAGCCAAGAAGGGGGTTGGCTAGCGGGTTCGAGGCTGTTTTTT. Amino acids: CASSQEGGWLAGSRLFF.

The CDR3 region has the DNA TGTGCCAGCAGCCAAGATGGACTAGCGGGGGGGAAAGAGACCCAGTACTTC. Translating gives CASSQDGLAGGKETQYF. The chain is built from TRBV3-1 (or the pseudogene TRBV3-2) and TRBJ2-5, with 15 positions matching TRBD2. Trimming removed 0 bases from V and 3 bases from J; junction bases left unmatched: 2. Germline V CDR1 and CDR2: LGHDT, YNNKEL (reference sequence). The CDR3 is 17 amino acids.

This clone appeared a few times. The V and J genes are TRBV6-5 and TRBJ1-6; 7 nucleotides line up with TRBD1. The CDR3 covers 13 residues. With 8 bases clipped from V and 10 bases from J, the junction kept 8 bases outside the gene matches. Germline V gene sequence: CDR1 MNHEY, CDR2 SVGAGI. The CDR3 is CASAGTERSPLHF. CDR3 DNA sequence: TGTGCCAGCGCCGGGACAGAGAGGTCACCCCTCCACTTT.

This chain links TRBV19 with TRBJ1-1; D is possibly TRBD1 (5 bases). V lost 5 bases to trimming and J lost 4 bases, with 14 bases between them. CDR1 is LNHDA, CDR2 SQIVND, per germline (reference sequence). This CDR3 has 14 amino acids. CDR3 in amino acids: CASSAAGRVTEAFF. In DNA form, the CDR3 reads TGTGCCAGTAGTGCGGCGGGACGGGTCACTGAAGCTTTCTTT.

The chain carries TRBV28 and TRBJ1-2; 8 bases agree with TRBD1. CDR3 length equals 14 residues. The ends lost 6 bases at V and 2 bases at J; junction bases unmatched: 5. Germline V lookup: CDR1 MDHEN, CDR2 SYDVKM. Written as DNA, the CDR3 is TGTGCCAGCAGGTCCACAGGGGGAAACTATGGCTACACCTTC. Residues: CASRSTGGNYGYTF.

The V call is TRBV2, the J call TRBJ2-5; D is perhaps TRBD2 (6 bases). CDR3 length equals 16 residues. Germline-derived CDR1 and CDR2 are SNHLY and FYNNEI. V was trimmed by 7 bases and J by 1 base, leaving 19 bases between them. The CDR3 sequence is CASMGGGAGRQETQYF. For the CDR3, the DNA is TGTGCCAGCATGGGTGGAGGGGCCGGACGCCAAGAGACCCAGTACTTC. The full variable domain, completed using reference TRBV2 and TRBJ2-5, is EPEVTQTPSHQVTQMGQEVILRCVPISNHLYFYWYRQILGQKVEFLVSFYNNEISEKSEIFDDQFSVERPDGSNFTLKIRSTKLEDSAMYFCASMGGGAGRQETQYFGPGTRLLVL.

The V gene is TRBV5-5, the J gene TRBJ1-5; D gene unclear. The V and J ends lost 0 bases and 1 base respectively, with 5 bases between them. This CDR3 has 14 residues. Per germline, CDR1 SGHKS and CDR2 YYEKEE (reference sequence). The CDR3 sequence: CASSLEPSNQPQHF. Written as DNA, the CDR3 is TGTGCCAGCAGCTTGGAGCCGAGCAATCAGCCCCAGCATTTT.